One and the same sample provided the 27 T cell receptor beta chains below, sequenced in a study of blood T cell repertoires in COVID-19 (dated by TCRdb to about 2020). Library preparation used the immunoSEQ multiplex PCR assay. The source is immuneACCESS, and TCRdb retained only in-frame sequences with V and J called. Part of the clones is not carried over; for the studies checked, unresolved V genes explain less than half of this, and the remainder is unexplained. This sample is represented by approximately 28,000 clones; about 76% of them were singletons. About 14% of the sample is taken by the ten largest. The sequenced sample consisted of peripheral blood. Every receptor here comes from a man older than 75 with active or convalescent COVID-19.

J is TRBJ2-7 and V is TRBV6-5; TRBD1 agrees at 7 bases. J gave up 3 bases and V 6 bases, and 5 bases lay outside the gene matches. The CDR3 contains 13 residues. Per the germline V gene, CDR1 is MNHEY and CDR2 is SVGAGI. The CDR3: CASSKTGYYEQYF. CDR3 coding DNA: TGTGCCAGCAGCAAGACAGGGTACTACGAGCAGTACTTC.

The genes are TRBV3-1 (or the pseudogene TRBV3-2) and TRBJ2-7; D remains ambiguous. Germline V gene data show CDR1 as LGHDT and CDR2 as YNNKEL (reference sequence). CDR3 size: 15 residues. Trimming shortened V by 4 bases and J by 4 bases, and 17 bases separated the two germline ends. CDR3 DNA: TGTGCCAGCAGCCCCGAGGCTGCGTTGGTGTACGAGCAGTACTTC. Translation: CASSPEAALVYEQYF.

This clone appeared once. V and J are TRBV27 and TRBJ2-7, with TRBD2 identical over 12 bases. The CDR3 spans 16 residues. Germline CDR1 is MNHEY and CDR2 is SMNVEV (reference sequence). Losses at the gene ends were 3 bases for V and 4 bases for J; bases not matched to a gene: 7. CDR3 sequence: CASSFRTSGTKYEQYF. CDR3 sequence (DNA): TGTGCCAGCAGTTTTCGGACTAGCGGGACTAAGTACGAGCAGTACTTC.

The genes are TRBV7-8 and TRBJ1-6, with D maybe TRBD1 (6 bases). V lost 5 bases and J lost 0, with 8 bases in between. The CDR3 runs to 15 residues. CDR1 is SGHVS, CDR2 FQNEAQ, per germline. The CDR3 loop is CASSPDSSYNSPLHF. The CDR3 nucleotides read TGTGCCAGCAGCCCGGACAGCTCCTATAATTCACCCCTCCACTTT. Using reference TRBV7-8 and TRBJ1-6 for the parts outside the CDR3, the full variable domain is GAGVSQSPRYKVAKRGQDVALRCDPISGHVSLFWYQQALGQGPEFLTYFQNEAQLDKSGLPSDRFFAERPEGSVSTLKIQRTQQEDSAVYLCASSPDSSYNSPLHFGNGTRLTVT.

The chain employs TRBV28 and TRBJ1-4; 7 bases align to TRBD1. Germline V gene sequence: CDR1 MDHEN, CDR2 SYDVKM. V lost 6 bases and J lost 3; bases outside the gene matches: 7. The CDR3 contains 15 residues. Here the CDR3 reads CASRGRGSSNEKLFF. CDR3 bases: TGTGCCAGCAGGGGCAGGGGGTCCTCTAATGAAAAACTGTTTTTT.

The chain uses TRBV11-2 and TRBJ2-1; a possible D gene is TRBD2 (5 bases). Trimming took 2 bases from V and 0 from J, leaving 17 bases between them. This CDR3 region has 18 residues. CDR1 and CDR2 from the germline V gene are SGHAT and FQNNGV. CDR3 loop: CASSLRRGGLRSYNEQFF. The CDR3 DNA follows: TGTGCCAGCAGCTTAAGGAGAGGCGGACTCCGCTCCTACAATGAGCAGTTCTTC.

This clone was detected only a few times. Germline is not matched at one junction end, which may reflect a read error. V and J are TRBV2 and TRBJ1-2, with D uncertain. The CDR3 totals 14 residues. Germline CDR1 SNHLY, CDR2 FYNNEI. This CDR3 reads CASSEGASSYGYTF. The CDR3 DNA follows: TGTGCCAGCAGCGAAGGAGCGTCCAGCTATGGCTACACCTTC.

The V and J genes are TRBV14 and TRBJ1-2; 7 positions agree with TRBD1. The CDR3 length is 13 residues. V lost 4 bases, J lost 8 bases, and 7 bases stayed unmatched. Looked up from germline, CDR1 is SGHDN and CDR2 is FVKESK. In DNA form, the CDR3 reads TGTGCCAGCAGCCCCAGACAGGGAAGCGGCTACACCTTC. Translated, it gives CASSPRQGSGYTF.

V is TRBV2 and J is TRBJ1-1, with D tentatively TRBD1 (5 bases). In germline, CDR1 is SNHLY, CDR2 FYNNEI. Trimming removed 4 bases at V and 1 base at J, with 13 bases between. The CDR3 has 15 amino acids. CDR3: CASSVYQGRNTEAFF. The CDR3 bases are TGTGCCAGCAGTGTTTACCAGGGAAGGAACACTGAAGCTTTCTTT. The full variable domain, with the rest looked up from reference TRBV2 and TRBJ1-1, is EPEVTQTPSHQVTQMGQEVILRCVPISNHLYFYWYRQILGQKVEFLVSFYNNEISEKSEIFDDQFSVERPDGSNFTLKIRSTKLEDSAMYFCASSVYQGRNTEAFFGQGTRLTVV.

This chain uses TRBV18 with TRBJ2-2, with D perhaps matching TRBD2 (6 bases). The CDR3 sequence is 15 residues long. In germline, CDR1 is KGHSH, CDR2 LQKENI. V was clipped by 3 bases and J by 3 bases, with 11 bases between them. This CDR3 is CASSPNPGDTGELFF. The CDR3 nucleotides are TGTGCCAGCTCACCCAATCCGGGGGACACCGGGGAGCTGTTTTTT.

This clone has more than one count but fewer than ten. DNA for the CDR3: TGTGCCAGCAGATACCAGGGGGATGAGCAGTTCTTC. As protein: CASRYQGDEQFF. The chain employs TRBV2 and TRBJ2-1, with 7 bases identical to TRBD1. The V gene end was trimmed by 6 bases and the J gene end by 8 bases; junction bases not matched to a gene: 4. This CDR3 is 12 amino acids long. Germline V gives CDR1 SNHLY, CDR2 FYNNEI. Full variable domain (remainder filled in from reference TRBV2 and TRBJ2-1): EPEVTQTPSHQVTQMGQEVILRCVPISNHLYFYWYRQILGQKVEFLVSFYNNEISEKSEIFDDQFSVERPDGSNFTLKIRSTKLEDSAMYFCASRYQGDEQFFGPGTRLTVL.

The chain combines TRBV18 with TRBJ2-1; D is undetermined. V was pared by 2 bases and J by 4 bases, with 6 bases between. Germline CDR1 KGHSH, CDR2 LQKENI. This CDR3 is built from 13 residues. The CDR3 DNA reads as TGTGCCAGCTCACCATCCCTATACAATGAGCAGTTCTTC. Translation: CASSPSLYNEQFF.

The CDR3 loop is CASSQVSPGTGIFEQYF. The CDR3 nucleotides read TGCGCCAGCAGCCAAGTAAGCCCCGGGACAGGGATTTTCGAGCAGTACTTC. V is TRBV4-3 and J is TRBJ2-7; TRBD1 aligns across 9 bases. The germline CDR1 and CDR2 sequences are LGHNA and YSLEER. Trimming cost V 1 base and J 6 bases; bases outside gene matches: 13. The CDR3 contains 17 residues.

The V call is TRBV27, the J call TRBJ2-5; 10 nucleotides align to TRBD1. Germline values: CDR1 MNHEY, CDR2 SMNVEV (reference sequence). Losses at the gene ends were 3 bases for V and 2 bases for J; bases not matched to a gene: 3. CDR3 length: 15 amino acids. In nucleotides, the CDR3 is TGTGCCAGCAGTTTTCCGGACAGGGGGCAAGAGACCCAGTACTTC. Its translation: CASSFPDRGQETQYF.

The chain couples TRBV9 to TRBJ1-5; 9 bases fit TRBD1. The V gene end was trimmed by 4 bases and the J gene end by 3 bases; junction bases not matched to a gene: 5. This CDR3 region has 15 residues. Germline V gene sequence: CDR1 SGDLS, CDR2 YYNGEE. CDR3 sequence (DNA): TGTGCCAGCAGCCGGGGACAGGGCACCAATCAGCCCCAGCATTTT. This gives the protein CASSRGQGTNQPQHF.

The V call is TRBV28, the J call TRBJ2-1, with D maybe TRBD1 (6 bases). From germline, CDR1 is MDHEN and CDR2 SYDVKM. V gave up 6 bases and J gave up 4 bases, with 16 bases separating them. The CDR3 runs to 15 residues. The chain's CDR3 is CASSYQGQRYNEQFF. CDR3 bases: TGTGCCAGCAGCTATCAGGGACAAAGATACAATGAGCAGTTCTTC.

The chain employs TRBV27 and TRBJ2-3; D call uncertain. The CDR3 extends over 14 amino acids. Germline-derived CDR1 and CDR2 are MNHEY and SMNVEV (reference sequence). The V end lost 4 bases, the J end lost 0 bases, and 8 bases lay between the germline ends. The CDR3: CASSSYPSTDTQYF. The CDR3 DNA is TGTGCCAGCAGTTCCTATCCTAGCACAGATACGCAGTATTTT.

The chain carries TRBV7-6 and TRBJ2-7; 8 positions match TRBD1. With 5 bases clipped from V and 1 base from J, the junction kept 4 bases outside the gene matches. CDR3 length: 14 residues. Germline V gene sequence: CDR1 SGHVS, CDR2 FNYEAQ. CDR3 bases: TGTGCCAGCAGCCCCCGACAGGGGTCCTACGAGCAGTACTTC. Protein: CASSPRQGSYEQYF.

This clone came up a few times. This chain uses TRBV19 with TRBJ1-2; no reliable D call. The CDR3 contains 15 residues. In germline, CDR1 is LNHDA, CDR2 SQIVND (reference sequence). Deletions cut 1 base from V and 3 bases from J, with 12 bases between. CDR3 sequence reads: CASSIAGVLDYGYTF. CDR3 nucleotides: TGTGCCAGTAGTATAGCCGGGGTTTTGGACTATGGCTACACCTTC.

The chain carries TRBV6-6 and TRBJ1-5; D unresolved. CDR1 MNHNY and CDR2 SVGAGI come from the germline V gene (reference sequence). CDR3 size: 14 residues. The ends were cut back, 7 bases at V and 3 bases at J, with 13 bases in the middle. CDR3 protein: CASKARTDNQPQHF. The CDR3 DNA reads TGTGCCAGCAAAGCACGGACTGACAATCAGCCCCAGCATTTT.

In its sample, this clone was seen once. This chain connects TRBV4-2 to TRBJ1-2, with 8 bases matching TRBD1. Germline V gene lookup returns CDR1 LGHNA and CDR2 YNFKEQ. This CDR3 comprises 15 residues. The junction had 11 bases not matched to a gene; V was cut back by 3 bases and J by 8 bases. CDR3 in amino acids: CASSHLRGLSMGYTF. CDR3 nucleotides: TGTGCCAGCAGCCACCTCAGGGGGCTATCTATGGGCTACACCTTC.

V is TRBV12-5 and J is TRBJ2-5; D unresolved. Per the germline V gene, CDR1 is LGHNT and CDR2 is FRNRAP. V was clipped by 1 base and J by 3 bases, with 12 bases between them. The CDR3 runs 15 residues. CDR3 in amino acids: CASGLGRLREETQYF. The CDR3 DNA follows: TGTGCTAGTGGTTTGGGCCGTTTACGGGAAGAGACCCAGTACTTC.

The CDR3 is CASSVRDEQYF. The DNA of the CDR3 is TGTGCCAGCAGTGTGCGGGACGAGCAGTACTTC. The chain carries TRBV2 and TRBJ2-7; D is possibly TRBD2 (5 bases). Between the trimmed V and J ends, which lost 4 bases and 5 bases, there was a span of 6 bases. The CDR3 is made up of 11 amino acids. From germline, CDR1 is SNHLY and CDR2 FYNNEI.

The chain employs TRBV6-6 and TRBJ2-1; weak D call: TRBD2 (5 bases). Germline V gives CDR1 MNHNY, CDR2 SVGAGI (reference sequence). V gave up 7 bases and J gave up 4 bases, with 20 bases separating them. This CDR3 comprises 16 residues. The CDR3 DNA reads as TGTGCCAGCAATTTACATGGGAGTTCAATATACAATGAGCAGTTCTTC. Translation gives CASNLHGSSIYNEQFF.

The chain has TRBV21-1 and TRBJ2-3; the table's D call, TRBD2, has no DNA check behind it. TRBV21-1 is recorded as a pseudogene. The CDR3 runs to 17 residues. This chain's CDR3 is CASSPHGLAGFTDTQYF. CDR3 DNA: TGTGCCAGCAGCCCACACGGACTAGCGGGCTTCACAGATACGCAGTATTTT.

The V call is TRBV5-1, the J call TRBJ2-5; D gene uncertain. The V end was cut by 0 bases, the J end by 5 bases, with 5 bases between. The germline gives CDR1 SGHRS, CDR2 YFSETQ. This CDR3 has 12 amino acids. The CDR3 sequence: CASSLDAETQYF. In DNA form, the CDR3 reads TGCGCCAGCAGCTTGGATGCGGAGACCCAGTACTTC.

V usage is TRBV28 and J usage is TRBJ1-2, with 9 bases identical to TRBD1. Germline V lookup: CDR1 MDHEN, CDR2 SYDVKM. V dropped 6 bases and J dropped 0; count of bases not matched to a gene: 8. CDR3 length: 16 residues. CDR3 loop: CASSALGQGANYGYTF. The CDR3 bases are TGTGCCAGCAGCGCCCTGGGACAGGGAGCTAACTATGGCTACACCTTC.